This T cell receptor (beta chain) was captured in a study of technical replicates of blood from several donors. Sequencing used immunoSEQ multiplex PCR; TCRdb keeps in-frame clones, though not all of them. The repertoire holds 55,000 to 80,000 clones, with 95% to 98% as singletons. The CDR3 consists of 15 residues. Trimming shortened V by 8 bases and J by 1 base, and 17 bases separated the two germline ends. CDR1 MNHEY and CDR2 SMNVEV come from the germline V gene (reference sequence). Material: T cells isolated from PBMCs. The TCR was taken from a human donor in good health. The chain recombines TRBV27 with TRBJ2-5; D not certain. CDR3 DNA sequence: TGTGCCAGCGTTATCCCTAGAAACCTCCAAGAGACCCAGTACTTC. Protein product: CASVIPRNLQETQYF.